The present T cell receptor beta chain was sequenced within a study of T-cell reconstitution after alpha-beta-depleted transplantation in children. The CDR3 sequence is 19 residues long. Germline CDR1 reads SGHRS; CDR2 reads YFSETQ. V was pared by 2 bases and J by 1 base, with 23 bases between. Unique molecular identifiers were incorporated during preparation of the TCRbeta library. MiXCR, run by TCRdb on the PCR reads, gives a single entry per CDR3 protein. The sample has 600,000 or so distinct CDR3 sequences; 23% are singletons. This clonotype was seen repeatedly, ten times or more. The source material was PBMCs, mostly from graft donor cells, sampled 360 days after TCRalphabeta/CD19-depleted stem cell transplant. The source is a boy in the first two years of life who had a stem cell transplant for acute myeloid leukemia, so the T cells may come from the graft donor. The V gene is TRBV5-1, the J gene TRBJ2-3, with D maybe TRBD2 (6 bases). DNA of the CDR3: TGCGCCAGCAGCTTAGGGCCCAAGGGACTGGGTCTGGGCACAGATACGCAGTATTTT. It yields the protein CASSLGPKGLGLGTDTQYF.